This is a list of T cell receptor beta chains from one sample in a study of blood T cell repertoires in COVID-19. TCRdb keeps only in-frame clones here, not all; method: immunoSEQ multiplex PCR. This table holds 140,000 or so clones, 80% found once. The sequenced sample was peripheral blood. All receptors derive from a man between 65 and 80 years old who had recovered from COVID-19. CDR3s include the opening cysteine and the closing phenylalanine or tryptophan. Each record gives: clone size, D gene, V gene, J gene, CDR3 DNA, CDR3 protein. A D gene is named only where the DNA matches it firmly. The size of a clone is reported for some rows only, either as once, few or many, or as a class for expanded clones.

>NA|TRBD1|TRBV3-1/TRBV3-2|TRBJ1-4
TGTGCCAGCAGCCAAGGAAACAGGGGAGGAGAAAAACTGTTTTTT
CASSQGNRGGEKLFF
>NA|NA|TRBV13|TRBJ2-1
TGTGCCAGCAGCTTATTGGGGGGAGGCCCTGGGAATGAGCAGTTCTTC
CASSLLGGGPGNEQFF
>NA|NA|TRBV7-8|TRBJ2-7
TGTGCCAGCAGCTTTCATCTGGGCGGGGCCTACGAGCAGTACTTC
CASSFHLGGAYEQYF
>NA|NA|TRBV6-6|TRBJ1-1
TGTGCCAGCAGTTATAGGGCAGGGATCGACCCTGAAGCTTTCTTT
CASSYRAGIDPEAFF
>NA|TRBD1|TRBV5-8|TRBJ2-2
TGTGCCAGCAGCCATTCAAACAGGGGCACCGGGGAGCTGTTTTTT
CASSHSNRGTGELFF
>NA|TRBD1|TRBV18|TRBJ2-5
TGTGCCAGCTCACTCGCTCGACAGGGGGAGACCCAGTACTTC
CASSLARQGETQYF
>once|TRBD2|TRBV14|TRBJ2-1
TGTGCCAGCAGCTCCATACTAGCGGGAGTACTTGATGAGCAGTTCTTC
CASSSILAGVLDEQFF
>NA|TRBD1|TRBV13|TRBJ2-7
TGTGCCAGCAGACGGGACAGCGATAACTACGAGCAGTACTTC
CASRRDSDNYEQYF
>few|NA|TRBV3-1/TRBV3-2|TRBJ2-7
TGTGCCAGCAGCCTAGGGACGGGAGTGGACTTC
CASSLGTGVDF
>NA|TRBD1|TRBV5-3|TRBJ1-6
TGTGCCAGAAGCTTACCAGGGGGAAATCTTGATTCACCCCTCCACTTT
CARSLPGGNLDSPLHF
>once|TRBD1|TRBV7-7|TRBJ2-1
TGTGCCAGCAGCTTAGGGGACAGCTACTCCTACAATGAGCAGTTCTTC
CASSLGDSYSYNEQFF
>NA|NA|TRBV30|TRBJ2-3
TGTGCCTGGAGTGCCGGGGAGCTAGATACGCAGTATTTT
CAWSAGELDTQYF
>NA|NA|TRBV3-1/TRBV3-2|TRBJ2-4
TGTGCCAGCAGCCAATGGAGCGGACTAGCCAAAAACATTCAGTACTTC
CASSQWSGLAKNIQYF
>NA|NA|TRBV4-1|TRBJ2-2
TGCGCCAGCAGCCTAGAACCGGGTCCGAACACCGGGGAGCTGTTTTTT
CASSLEPGPNTGELFF
>NA|NA|TRBV30|TRBJ2-1
TGTGCCTGGAAGAACTTACTAGAGGGCCATGAGCAGTTCTTC
CAWKNLLEGHEQFF
>NA|NA|TRBV7-9|TRBJ2-7
TGTGCCAGCAGCTTTACCCAGGTCGGCTACGAGCAGTACTTC
CASSFTQVGYEQYF